These 18 T cell receptor beta chains originate from one sample sequenced in a study of cytomegalovirus exposure and HLA in healthy donors. PCR used 60 Vbeta primers and 13 Jbeta primers. Data came from immunoSEQ multiplex PCR; TCRdb stores just in-frame clones and leaves some out. The sample carries about 140,000 clones, more than 75% recorded once. Sequenced input: PBMCs. The receptor source for this set is a man between 18 and 35 years old in good health and CMV-seronegative.

The chain employs TRBV6-5 and TRBJ2-1; 10 bases align to TRBD2. V shed 6 bases, J shed 10 bases, and the junction held 9 bases outside the gene matches. The CDR3 sequence is 14 residues long. Germline V gene sequence: CDR1 MNHEY, CDR2 SVGAGI. The CDR3 reads CASREAGGPREQFF. CDR3 coding DNA: TGTGCCAGCAGAGAAGCGGGAGGGCCAAGGGAGCAGTTCTTC.

This clone was observed a single time. J is TRBJ2-1 and V is TRBV5-1, with TRBD1 matching 10 bases. The germline V gene has CDR1 SGHRS and CDR2 YFSETQ. The CDR3 extends over 14 amino acids. V was pared by 5 bases and J by 5 bases, with 4 bases of the junction left unmatched. The CDR3 nucleotides are TGCGCCAGCAGGACAGGGGGCGTAAACAATGAGCAGTTCTTC. It encodes CASRTGGVNNEQFF. The variable domain in full, completed from reference TRBV5-1 and TRBJ2-1, reads KAGVTQTPRYLIKTRGQQVTLSCSPISGHRSVSWYQQTPGQGLQFLFEYFSETQRNKGNFPGRFSGRQFSNSRSEMNVSTLELGDSALYLCASRTGGVNNEQFFGPGTRLTVL.

This clone appeared a single time. The chain couples TRBV19 to TRBJ1-2; 10 bases map to TRBD1. Germline loops: CDR1 LNHDA, CDR2 SQIVND (reference sequence). V shed 6 bases and J 6 bases; nucleotides not matched to a gene: 13. The CDR3 has 16 residues. CDR3 residues: CASRTLTGGNVDGYTF. CDR3 DNA sequence: TGTGCCAGTAGGACCCTGACAGGGGGCAACGTGGATGGCTACACCTTC. Filled out from reference TRBV19 and TRBJ1-2, the complete variable domain reads DGGITQSPKYLFRKEGQNVTLSCEQNLNHDAMYWYRQDPGQGLRLIYYSQIVNDFQKGDIAEGYSVSREKKESFPLTVTSAQKNPTAFYLCASRTLTGGNVDGYTFGSGTRLTVV.

The chain joins TRBV30 to TRBJ2-6; no clear D gene. The CDR3 covers 18 residues. Germline V lookup: CDR1 GTSNPN, CDR2 SVGIG (reference sequence). Trimming shortened V by 3 bases and J by 0 bases, and 18 bases separated the two germline ends. In DNA, the CDR3 is TGTGCCTGGAGAGATACTATCCGGTCCCGCTCTGGGGCCAACGTCCTGACTTTC. It translates to CAWRDTIRSRSGANVLTF.

This clone appeared once. This chain uses TRBV25-1 with TRBJ2-2; TRBD2 might be the D (5 bases). Germline assignment: CDR1 MGHDK and CDR2 SYGVNS. V was pared by 1 base and J by 3 bases, with 15 bases between. CDR3 length equals 17 residues. CDR3 sequence: CASSESMSGSHTGELFF. The CDR3 coding sequence is TGTGCCAGCAGTGAATCCATGTCGGGAAGTCACACCGGGGAGCTGTTTTTT.

The chain uses TRBV6-6 and TRBJ1-1, with D tentatively TRBD1 (5 bases). Trimming shortened V by 8 bases and J by 1 base, and 14 bases separated the two germline ends. Germline V gene data show CDR1 as MNHNY and CDR2 as SVGAGI (reference sequence). The CDR3 totals 14 residues. The CDR3 loop is CASVSPDRNTEAFF. The CDR3, as DNA: TGTGCCAGCGTCTCCCCCGACAGGAACACTGAAGCTTTCTTT.

This clone has just one count. The chain links TRBV11-2 to TRBJ1-2; TRBD1 matches at 7 bases. The length of the CDR3 is 18 residues. CDR1 and CDR2 (germline): SGHAT, FQNNGV. The V and J ends lost 0 bases and 8 bases, in that order; junction bases with no gene match: 18. The CDR3 nucleotides read TGTGCCAGCAGCTTAGACAGGGGGTTTCTTGGTCCTTTCGGCGGCTACACCTTC. Its protein product is CASSLDRGFLGPFGGYTF.

This clone came up a few times. This rearrangement joins TRBV5-5 to TRBJ1-1; a weak D match, TRBD1 (6 bases). Germline V gene lookup returns CDR1 SGHKS and CDR2 YYEKEE (reference sequence). The CDR3 covers 14 residues. Trimming took 1 base from V and 6 from J, leaving 13 bases between them. In DNA form, the CDR3 reads TGTGCCAGCAGCTTGTGGCAGGGGTTGGCTGAAGCTTTCTTT. It translates to CASSLWQGLAEAFF.

Only one count was recorded for this clone. The gene calls are TRBV14 and TRBJ2-3; D perhaps matches TRBD1 (6 bases). Trimming removed 4 bases from V and 6 bases from J, with 17 bases in between. Germline CDR1 and CDR2: SGHDN and FVKESK. The CDR3 has 15 residues. The CDR3 reads CASSPRAGVGDTQYF. The DNA of the CDR3 is TGTGCCAGCAGCCCAAGAGCAGGGGTAGGGGATACGCAGTATTTT.

The chain recombines TRBV7-2 with TRBJ2-7; D unclear. Germline CDR1 SGHTA, CDR2 FQGNSA. Trimming cost V 5 bases and J 3 bases, with 17 bases left between them. The CDR3 runs 15 residues. CDR3 sequence: CASSDFTPTGYEQYF. The CDR3 coding sequence is TGTGCCAGCAGCGACTTCACCCCTACCGGCTACGAGCAGTACTTC.

The rearrangement uses TRBV5-6 and TRBJ2-7; maybe TRBD1 (6 bases). Germline CDR1 is SGHDT and CDR2 is YYEEEE. Trimming pared 4 bases from V and 0 bases from J, leaving 14 bases between. CDR3 length: 15 residues. CDR3 bases: TGTGCCAGCAGCCCACTGGGGGACACCTCCTACGAGCAGTACTTC. Translation gives CASSPLGDTSYEQYF.

Of note for this clone: In the same sample, other DNA sequences code for this CDR3. V gene TRBV6-1 combines with J gene TRBJ1-5; 10 bases are shared with TRBD1. With V trimmed by 5 bases and J by 4 bases, 5 bases remained unmatched. The CDR3 contains 15 residues. Germline-derived CDR1 and CDR2 are MNHNS and SASEGT. In nucleotides, the CDR3 is TGTGCCAGCAGTAGGGACAGGGGATCAAATCAGCCCCAGCATTTT. This sequence encodes CASSRDRGSNQPQHF.

V is TRBV15 and J is TRBJ2-3; TRBD2 might be the D (6 bases). The CDR3 is made up of 15 amino acids. Trimming shortened V by 0 bases and J by 4 bases, and 11 bases separated the two germline ends. Germline loops: CDR1 LNHNV, CDR2 YYDKDF (reference sequence). This CDR3 is CATSREAGLADTQYF. CDR3 bases: TGTGCCACCAGCAGAGAGGCGGGACTGGCAGATACGCAGTATTTT.

The V and J genes are TRBV2 and TRBJ1-1, with 9 bases matching TRBD1. V lost 5 bases to trimming and J lost 0 bases; unmatched junction nucleotides: 7. Germline V gene lookup returns CDR1 SNHLY and CDR2 FYNNEI. The CDR3 is 16 amino acids. Here the CDR3 DNA reads TGTGCCAGCAGTAGGGACAGGGATACCATGAACACTGAAGCTTTCTTT. Translation: CASSRDRDTMNTEAFF.

In this sample, this clone turned up a few times. The chain carries TRBV11-3 and TRBJ2-5; TRBD2 agrees at 13 bases. Germline values: CDR1 SGHNT, CDR2 YENEEA. J was trimmed by 4 bases and V by 5 bases; bases with no gene match: 13. The CDR3 is 18 amino acids. CDR3 sequence (DNA): TGTGCCAGCAGCGGCACCCCACTAGCGGGGGGGCTCGGAGAGACCCAGTACTTC. It specifies CASSGTPLAGGLGETQYF.

This chain links TRBV9 with TRBJ1-1; D gene ambiguous. CDR3 length equals 14 residues. Between the trimmed V and J ends, which lost 0 bases and 3 bases, there was a span of 9 bases. CDR1 SGDLS and CDR2 YYNGEE come from the germline V gene. CDR3 sequence reads: CASSVDEDYTEAFF. The CDR3 bases are TGTGCCAGCAGCGTAGATGAGGACTACACTGAAGCTTTCTTT. Full variable domain (rest looked up from reference TRBV9 and TRBJ1-1): DSGVTQTPKHLITATGQRVTLRCSPRSGDLSVYWYQQSLDQGLQFLIQYYNGEERAKGNILERFSAQQFPDLHSELNLSSLELGDSALYFCASSVDEDYTEAFFGQGTRLTVV.

The V gene is TRBV7-6, the J gene TRBJ2-2, with D uncertain. V lost 0 bases and J 10 bases, leaving 9 bases between the germline ends. CDR3 length equals 13 residues. Looked up from germline, CDR1 is SGHVS and CDR2 is FNYEAQ. Here the CDR3 reads CASSLAANMELFF. The CDR3, as DNA: TGTGCCAGCAGCTTAGCGGCAAATATGGAGCTGTTTTTT.

V is TRBV18 and J is TRBJ2-2, with 8 bases matching TRBD1. The CDR3 sequence is 17 residues long. Unmatched junction bases numbered 9, after V lost 3 bases and J lost 3 bases. Germline assignment: CDR1 KGHSH and CDR2 LQKENI. The DNA for the CDR3 is TGTGCCAGCTCACCGCCGACAGGGGCAGGATACACCGGGGAGCTGTTTTTT. It codes for CASSPPTGAGYTGELFF.